This T cell receptor (beta chain) was captured in a study of T cells in Graves' hyperthyroidism and ophthalmopathy. Study outcomes and limitations: Most thyroid clonotypes with frequency above 0.001 were detected in blood.

This clonotype was seen ten or more times. The antigen is unknown. The germline V gene has CDR1 KGHSH and CDR2 LQKENI. Trimming pared 6 bases from V and 3 bases from J, leaving 11 bases between. The CDR3 consists of 14 residues. Diagnoses were made from clinical symptoms, serum measures (thyroxine and TRAb), thyroid ultrasound and orbital computed tomography. Researchers took RNA transcripts and amplified the TCR beta CDR3 regions from them. TCR CDR3 underwent first-round RT-PCR with the HTBI primer set. TCRdb fed the multiplex PCR reads into MiXCR, producing one record per CDR3 protein. This table holds about 600,000 distinct CDR3 sequences, 14% found once.

The receptor was isolated from a woman aged 18-29 years with Graves' ophthalmopathy. Input material: blood. The chain carries TRBV18 and TRBJ2-2; possibly TRBD2 for D (5 bases). The CDR3 is CASSFGLDTGELFF. The CDR3 bases are TGTGCCAGCTCTTTCGGACTTGACACCGGGGAGCTGTTTTTT.